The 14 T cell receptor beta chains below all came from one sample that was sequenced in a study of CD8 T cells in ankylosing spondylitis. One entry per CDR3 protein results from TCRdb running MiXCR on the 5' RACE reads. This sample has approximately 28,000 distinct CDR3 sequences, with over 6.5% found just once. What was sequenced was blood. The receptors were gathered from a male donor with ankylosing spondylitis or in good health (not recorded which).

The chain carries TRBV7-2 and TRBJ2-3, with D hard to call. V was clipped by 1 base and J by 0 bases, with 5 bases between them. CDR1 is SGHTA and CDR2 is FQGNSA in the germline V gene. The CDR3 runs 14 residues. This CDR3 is CASSLELSTDTQYF. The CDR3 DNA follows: TGTGCCAGCAGCTTAGAACTTAGCACAGATACGCAGTATTTT.

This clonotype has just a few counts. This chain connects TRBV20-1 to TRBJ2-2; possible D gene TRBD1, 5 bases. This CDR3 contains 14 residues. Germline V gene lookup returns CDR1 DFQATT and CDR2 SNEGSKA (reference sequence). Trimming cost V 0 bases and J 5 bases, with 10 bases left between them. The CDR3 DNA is TGCAGTGCTAGAGATCACAAGGGGACCGGGGAGCTGTTTTTT. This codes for CSARDHKGTGELFF.

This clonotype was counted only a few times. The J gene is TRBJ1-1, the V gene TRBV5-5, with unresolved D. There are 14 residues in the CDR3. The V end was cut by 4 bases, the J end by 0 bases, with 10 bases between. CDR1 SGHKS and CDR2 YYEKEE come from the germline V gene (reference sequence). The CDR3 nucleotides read TGTGCCAGCAGCCTATTAACTATGAACACTGAAGCTTTCTTT. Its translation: CASSLLTMNTEAFF.

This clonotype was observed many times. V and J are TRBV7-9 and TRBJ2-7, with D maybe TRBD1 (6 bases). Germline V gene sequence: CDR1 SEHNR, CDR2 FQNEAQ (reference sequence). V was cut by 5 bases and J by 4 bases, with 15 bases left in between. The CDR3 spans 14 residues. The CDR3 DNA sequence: TGTGCCAGCAGCCGCACAGGGATTGAATACGAGCAGTACTTC. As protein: CASSRTGIEYEQYF. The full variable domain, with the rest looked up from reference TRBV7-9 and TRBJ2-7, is DTGVSQNPRHKITKRGQNVTFRCDPISEHNRLYWYRQTLGQGPEFLTYFQNEAQLEKSRLLSDRFSAERPKGSFSTLEIQRTEQGDSAMYLCASSRTGIEYEQYFGPGTRLTVT.

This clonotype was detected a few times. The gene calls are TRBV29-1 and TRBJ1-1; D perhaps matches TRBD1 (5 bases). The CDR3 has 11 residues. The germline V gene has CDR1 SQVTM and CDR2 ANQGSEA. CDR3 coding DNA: TGCATCTGCGGGACGGGGACTGAAGCTTTCTTT. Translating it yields CICGTGTEAFF.

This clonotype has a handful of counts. CDR3 in amino acids: CASSLLANEQFF. DNA for the CDR3: TGCGCCAGCAGCTTGTTAGCGAATGAGCAGTTCTTC. V and J are TRBV5-1 and TRBJ2-1; tentatively, D is TRBD2 (5 bases). V shed 1 base and J shed 7 bases, with 6 bases lying between them. This CDR3 contains 12 residues. Germline CDR1 and CDR2: SGHRS and YFSETQ.

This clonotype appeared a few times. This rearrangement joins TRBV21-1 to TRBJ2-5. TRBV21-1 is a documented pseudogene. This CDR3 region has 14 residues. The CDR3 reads CASSKAKGRETQYF. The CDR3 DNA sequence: TGTGCCAGCAGCAAAGCAAAGGGTCGGGAGACCCAGTACTTC.

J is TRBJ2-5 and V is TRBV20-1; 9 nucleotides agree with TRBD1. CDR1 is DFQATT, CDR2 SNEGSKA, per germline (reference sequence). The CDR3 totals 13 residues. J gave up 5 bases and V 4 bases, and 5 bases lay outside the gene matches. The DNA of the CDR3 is TGCAGTGCTACCGGGACAGGGAAGGAGACCCAGTACTTC. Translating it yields CSATGTGKETQYF.

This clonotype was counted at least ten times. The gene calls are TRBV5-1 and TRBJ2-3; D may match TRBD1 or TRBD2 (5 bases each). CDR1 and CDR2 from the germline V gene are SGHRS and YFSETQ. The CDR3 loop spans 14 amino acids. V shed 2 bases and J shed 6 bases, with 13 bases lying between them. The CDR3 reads CASSFLGRTDTQYF. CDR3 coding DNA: TGCGCCAGCAGCTTCTTGGGACGGACGGATACGCAGTATTTT. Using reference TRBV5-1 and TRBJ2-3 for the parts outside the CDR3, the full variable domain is KAGVTQTPRYLIKTRGQQVTLSCSPISGHRSVSWYQQTPGQGLQFLFEYFSETQRNKGNFPGRFSGRQFSNSRSEMNVSTLELGDSALYLCASSFLGRTDTQYFGPGTRLTVL.

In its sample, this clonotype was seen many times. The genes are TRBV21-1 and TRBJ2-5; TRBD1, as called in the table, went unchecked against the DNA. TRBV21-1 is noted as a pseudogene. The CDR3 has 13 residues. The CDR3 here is CARVTGEGETQYF. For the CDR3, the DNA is TGTGCCAGGGTCACAGGGGAGGGAGAGACCCAGTACTTC.

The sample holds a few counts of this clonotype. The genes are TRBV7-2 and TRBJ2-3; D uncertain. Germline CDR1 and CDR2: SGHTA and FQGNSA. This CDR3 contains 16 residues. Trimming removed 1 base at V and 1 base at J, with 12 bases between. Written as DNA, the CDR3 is TGTGCCAGCAGCTTAGGGGGTGGGGATGGCACAGATACGCAGTATTTT. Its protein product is CASSLGGGDGTDTQYF.

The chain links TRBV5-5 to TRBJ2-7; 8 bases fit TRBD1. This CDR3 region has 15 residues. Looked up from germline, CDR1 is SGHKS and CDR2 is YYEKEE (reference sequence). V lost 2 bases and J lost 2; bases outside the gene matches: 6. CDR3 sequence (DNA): TGTGCCAGCAGCTTTCTCGGACAGGGAACCTACGAGCAGTACGTC. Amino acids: CASSFLGQGTYEQYV.

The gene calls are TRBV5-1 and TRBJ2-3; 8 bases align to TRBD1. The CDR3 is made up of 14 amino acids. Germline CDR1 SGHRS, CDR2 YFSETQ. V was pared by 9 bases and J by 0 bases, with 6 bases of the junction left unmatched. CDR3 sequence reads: CATRTGPSTDTQYF. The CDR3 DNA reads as TGCGCCACCCGGACAGGGCCGAGCACAGATACGCAGTATTTT.

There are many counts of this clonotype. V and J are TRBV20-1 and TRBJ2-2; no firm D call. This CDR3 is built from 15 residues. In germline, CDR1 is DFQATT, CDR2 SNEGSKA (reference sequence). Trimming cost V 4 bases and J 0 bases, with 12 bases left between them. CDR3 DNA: TGCAGTGCTACTCTTTCCGGAGCGAACACCGGGGAGCTGTTTTTT. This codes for CSATLSGANTGELFF.